This T cell receptor (beta chain) stems from a study of blood T cell repertoires in COVID-19. At the level of the study: Material from acute and convalescent COVID-19 was sourced from the United States, Italy and Spain. Sources were T cells, B-cell-depleted T cells, or PBMCs; the material itself was cDNA or gDNA.

Some clones are missing from TCRdb's copy, which holds only in-frame ones; the method was immunoSEQ multiplex PCR. The sample yields 200,000 to 250,000 clones, 84% seen once. The TCR sequence derives from a man aged 25 to 45 with active or convalescent COVID-19. Material for sequencing was peripheral blood.

CDR3 residues: CASSLAVTSASYEQYF. Written as DNA, the CDR3 is TGTGCCAGCAGCTTAGCAGTGACTAGCGCTTCCTACGAGCAGTACTTC. The V call is TRBV7-2, the J call TRBJ2-7; 8 nucleotides agree with TRBD2. V lost 0 bases to trimming and J lost 1 base; unmatched junction nucleotides: 5. This CDR3 is built from 16 residues. CDR1 and CDR2 (germline): SGHTA, FQGNSA.